This TCR beta chain came from a study of blood T cell repertoires in COVID-19. At the level of the study: Material from acute and convalescent COVID-19 was sourced from the United States, Italy and Spain.

Here immunoSEQ multiplex PCR was the method, and the copy in TCRdb shows in-frame clones only, minus some. The sample lists 150,000 to 200,000 clones, roughly four fifths occurring once. V was cut by 2 bases and J by 4 bases, with 12 bases left in between. Germline assignment: CDR1 SGHNT and CDR2 YYREEE (reference sequence). CDR3 size: 14 residues. The chain combines TRBV5-4 with TRBJ1-1, with D perhaps matching TRBD1 (5 bases). This sequence was found in a human donor with acute or convalescent COVID-19. The donor label of this sample is uncertain. Source material: peripheral blood. CDR3 DNA: TGTGCCAGCAGCTTTGCCCAGGGTTTCACTGAAGCTTTCTTT. It codes for CASSFAQGFTEAFF.